The rows below give T cell receptor beta chains drawn from one sample of a study of Graves' ophthalmopathy and Graves' hyperthyroidism. In TCRdb, the multiplex PCR reads were re-called with MiXCR into one record per CDR3 protein. The table shows 600,000 to 950,000 distinct CDR3 sequences, with approximately 40% occurring only once. Sequenced sample: peripheral blood. The receptors come from an adult man with Graves' ophthalmopathy. Each CDR3 is given with its conserved first and last residue. Each record gives: V gene, CDR3 protein.

>TRBV9
CASSTRGLEAFF
>TRBV12-3/TRBV12-4
CASSLKQGSNQPQHF
>TRBV10-3
CASSEPQGAYGYTF
>TRBV7-2
CASRRDSTYEQFF
>TRBV10-3
CASSINGGGSYEQYF
>TRBV24-1
CATSVPGQAFSNQPQHF
>TRBV10-3
CASRDHGTGEAYEQYF
>TRBV12-3/TRBV12-4
CASSPGPRNEKLFF
>TRBV15
CATSRDRPNSPLHF
>TRBV7-7
CASSLTSSGNTIYF
>TRBV7-9
CASSSSPGQDYTGELFF
>TRBV20-1
CSARGSAPILYEQYF
>TRBV2
CASSEKGGQPQHF
>TRBV2
CARAGEGTVTGAYEQYF